This T cell receptor (beta chain) was observed in a study of T cell changes during pregnancy in multiple sclerosis. CDR1 and CDR2 from the germline V gene are SGHDN and FVKESK. Trimming cost V 3 bases and J 3 bases; bases outside gene matches: 4. This CDR3 has 14 residues. In this sample, this clone turned up a few times. Here immunoSEQ multiplex PCR was the method, and the copy in TCRdb shows in-frame clones only, minus some. The sample holds some 85,000 clones, just under 95% seen once. This chain joins TRBV14 and TRBJ2-7; 8 bases line up with TRBD2. This sequence originates from a female donor with multiple sclerosis, enrolled in a pregnancy study. The starting material was peripheral blood, obtained in the third trimester of pregnancy. The CDR3 sequence: CASSHSGGGYEQYF. For the CDR3, the DNA is TGTGCCAGCAGCCACTCGGGAGGGGGCTACGAGCAGTACTTC.